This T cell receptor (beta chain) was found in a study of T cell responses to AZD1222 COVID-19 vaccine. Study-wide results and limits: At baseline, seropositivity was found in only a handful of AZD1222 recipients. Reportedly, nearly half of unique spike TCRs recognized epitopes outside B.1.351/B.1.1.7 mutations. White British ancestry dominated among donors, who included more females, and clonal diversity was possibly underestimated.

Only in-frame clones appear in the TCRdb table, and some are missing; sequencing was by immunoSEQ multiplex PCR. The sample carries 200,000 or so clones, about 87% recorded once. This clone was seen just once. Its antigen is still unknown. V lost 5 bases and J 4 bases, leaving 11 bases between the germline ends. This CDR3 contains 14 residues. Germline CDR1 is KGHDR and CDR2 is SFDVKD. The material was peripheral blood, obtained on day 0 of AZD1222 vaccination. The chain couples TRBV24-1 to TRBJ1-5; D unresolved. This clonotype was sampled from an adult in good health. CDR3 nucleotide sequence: TGTGCCACCAGTGCCAACGACGGAAATCAGCCCCAGCATTTT. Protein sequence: CATSANDGNQPQHF.